This T cell receptor beta chain came from a study of T cell responses to AZD1222 COVID-19 vaccine. The germline V gene has CDR1 SGHRS and CDR2 YFSETQ. CDR3 length: 12 residues. The V gene lost 1 base and the J gene lost 9 bases, with 8 bases spanning the gap. The assay was immunoSEQ multiplex PCR, and TCRdb's table has in-frame clones only and misses some. The repertoire holds tens of thousands of clones, with 80% to 90% as singletons. The origin of this receptor is an adult in good health. The source was peripheral blood, collected on day 0 of AZD1222 vaccination. J is TRBJ2-1 and V is TRBV5-1; D not certain. CDR3 in amino acids: CASSLYSAEQFF. CDR3 DNA sequence: TGCGCCAGCAGCTTGTATTCGGCTGAGCAGTTCTTC.